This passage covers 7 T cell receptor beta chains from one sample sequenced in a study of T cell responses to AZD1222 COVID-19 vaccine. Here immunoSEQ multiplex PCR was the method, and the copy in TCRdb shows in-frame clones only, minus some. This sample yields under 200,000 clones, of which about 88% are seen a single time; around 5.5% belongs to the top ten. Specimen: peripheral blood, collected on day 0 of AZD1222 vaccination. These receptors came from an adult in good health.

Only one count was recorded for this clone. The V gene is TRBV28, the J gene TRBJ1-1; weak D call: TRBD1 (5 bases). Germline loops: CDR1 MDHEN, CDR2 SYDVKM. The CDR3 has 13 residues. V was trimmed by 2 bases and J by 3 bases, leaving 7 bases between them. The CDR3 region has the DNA TGTGCCAGCAGTTTAGGGACCTACACTGAAGCTTTCTTT. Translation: CASSLGTYTEAFF.

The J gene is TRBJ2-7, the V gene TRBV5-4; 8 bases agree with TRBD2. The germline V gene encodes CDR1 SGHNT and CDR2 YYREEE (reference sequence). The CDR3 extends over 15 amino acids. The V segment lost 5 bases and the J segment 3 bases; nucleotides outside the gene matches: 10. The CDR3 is CASSPGRVRVYEQYF. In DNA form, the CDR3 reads TGTGCCAGCAGTCCCGGGAGGGTTAGGGTCTACGAGCAGTACTTC.

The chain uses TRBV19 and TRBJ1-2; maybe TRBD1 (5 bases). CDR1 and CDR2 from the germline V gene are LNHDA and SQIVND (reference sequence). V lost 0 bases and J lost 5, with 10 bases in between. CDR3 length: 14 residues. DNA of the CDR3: TGTGCCAGTAGTATAGAACGGGGACGGTATGGCTACACCTTC. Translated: CASSIERGRYGYTF. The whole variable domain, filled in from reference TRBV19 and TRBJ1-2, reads DGGITQSPKYLFRKEGQNVTLSCEQNLNHDAMYWYRQDPGQGLRLIYYSQIVNDFQKGDIAEGYSVSREKKESFPLTVTSAQKNPTAFYLCASSIERGRYGYTFGSGTRLTVV.

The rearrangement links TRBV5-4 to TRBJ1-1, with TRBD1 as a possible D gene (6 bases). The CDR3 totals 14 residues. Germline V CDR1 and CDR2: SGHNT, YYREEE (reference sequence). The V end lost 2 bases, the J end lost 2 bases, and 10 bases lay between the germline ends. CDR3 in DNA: TGTGCCAGCAGCTTCCCGGGACAAAACACTGAAGCTTTCTTT. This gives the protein CASSFPGQNTEAFF.

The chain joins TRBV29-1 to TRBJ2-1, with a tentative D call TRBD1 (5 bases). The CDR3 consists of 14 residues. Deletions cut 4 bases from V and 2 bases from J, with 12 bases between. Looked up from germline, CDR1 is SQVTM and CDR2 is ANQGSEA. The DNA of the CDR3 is TGCAGCGTTGCCGACAGCTCCCCCTACAATGAGCAGTTCTTC. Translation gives CSVADSSPYNEQFF.

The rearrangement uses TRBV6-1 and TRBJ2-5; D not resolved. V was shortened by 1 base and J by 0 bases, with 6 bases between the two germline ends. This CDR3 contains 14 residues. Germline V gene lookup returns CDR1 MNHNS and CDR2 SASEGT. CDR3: CASSEGTYQETQYF. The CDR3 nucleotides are TGTGCCAGCAGTGAAGGGACGTACCAAGAGACCCAGTACTTC.

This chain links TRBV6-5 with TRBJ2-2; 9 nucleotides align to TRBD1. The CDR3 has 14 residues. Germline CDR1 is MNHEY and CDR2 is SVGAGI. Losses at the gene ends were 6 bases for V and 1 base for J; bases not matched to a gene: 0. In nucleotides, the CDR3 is TGTGCCAGCAGGGACAGGGGGAACACCGGGGAGCTGTTTTTT. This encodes CASRDRGNTGELFF.